Following are 27 T cell receptor beta chains from one sample sequenced in a study of chemoradiotherapy in HPV16-positive cancers. TCRdb keeps only in-frame clones here, not all; method: immunoSEQ multiplex PCR. The sample records 30,000 to 50,000 clones, approximately 73% being singletons. Sequenced material: blood, taken from a patient who underwent chemoradiotherapy. The receptors stem from a human donor with HPV-associated anogenital cancer.

This clone was seen a single time. The chain joins TRBV5-1 to TRBJ2-7, with D tentatively TRBD2 (6 bases). Trimming took 5 bases from V and 4 from J, leaving 10 bases between them. Germline CDR1 reads SGHRS; CDR2 reads YFSETQ. This CDR3 region has 12 residues. DNA of the CDR3: TGCGCCAGCAGTAAGGGGAGGTACGAGCAGTACTTC. Translating it yields CASSKGRYEQYF.

This clone was counted a few times. The sample carries other DNA sequences with the same CDR3. The chain joins TRBV7-9 to TRBJ2-7; D remains ambiguous. The CDR3 is 12 residues long. V gave up 0 bases and J gave up 3 bases, with 3 bases separating them. Germline CDR1 is SEHNR and CDR2 is FQNEAQ (reference sequence). CDR3 sequence (DNA): TGTGCCAGCAGCTTAGCGGACTACGAGCAGTACTTC. Translation gives CASSLADYEQYF.

The chain joins TRBV2 to TRBJ2-1; no firm D call. Trimming left V 0 bases short and J 6 bases short, with 15 bases between. The CDR3 runs to 16 residues. CDR1 and CDR2 from the germline V gene are SNHLY and FYNNEI. DNA for the CDR3: TGTGCCAGCAGTGAAGCGCGCCCGGCCTTAGGCAATGAGCAGTTCTTC. Its protein product is CASSEARPALGNEQFF.

This chain links TRBV9 with TRBJ1-5; D ambiguous. V shed 4 bases and J shed 9 bases, with 20 bases lying between them. There are 15 residues in the CDR3. Germline V gene lookup returns CDR1 SGDLS and CDR2 YYNGEE. CDR3 amino acids: CASSPGLGLYMPQHF. The CDR3 bases are TGTGCCAGCAGCCCAGGACTGGGGTTGTATATGCCCCAGCATTTT. Full variable domain (outside the CDR3, taken from reference TRBV9 and TRBJ1-5): DSGVTQTPKHLITATGQRVTLRCSPRSGDLSVYWYQQSLDQGLQFLIQYYNGEERAKGNILERFSAQQFPDLHSELNLSSLELGDSALYFCASSPGLGLYMPQHFGDGTRLSIL.

V gene TRBV7-9 combines with J gene TRBJ2-7, with 7 nucleotides matching TRBD1. CDR1 SEHNR and CDR2 FQNEAQ come from the germline V gene (reference sequence). This CDR3 contains 15 residues. V was clipped by 5 bases and J by 5 bases; unmatched bases: 12. CDR3 DNA: TGTGCCAGCAGCCCCCCTCTCCGAACAGGGGACGAGCAGTACTTC. It is translated as CASSPPLRTGDEQYF.

This clone was seen only once. V is TRBV7-2 and J is TRBJ2-2; 10 nucleotides line up with TRBD2. CDR3 length: 17 amino acids. Trimming at V came to 0 bases and at J to 4 bases, leaving 5 bases not matched to a gene. Germline CDR1 reads SGHTA; CDR2 reads FQGNSA. The CDR3 DNA reads as TGTGCCAGCAGCTTAGCTAGCGGGGGGACTAGCACCGGGGAGCTGTTTTTT. The encoded protein is CASSLASGGTSTGELFF.

The chain uses TRBV29-1 and TRBJ1-2; tentative D call: TRBD1 (5 bases). The germline V gene encodes CDR1 SQVTM and CDR2 ANQGSEA. With 5 bases removed from V and 3 bases from J, the gap between germline ends came to 19 bases. The CDR3 is made up of 15 amino acids. Here the CDR3 reads CSVRDEGEGYYGYTF. The CDR3, as DNA: TGCAGCGTTCGGGACGAAGGGGAGGGATACTATGGCTACACCTTC.

The chain uses TRBV30 and TRBJ2-3, with 11 positions matching TRBD2. CDR3 length: 16 amino acids. Germline V gene data show CDR1 as GTSNPN and CDR2 as SVGIG (reference sequence). Trimming removed 5 bases from V and 4 bases from J; junction bases left unmatched: 11. The CDR3 protein is CAWLAGGARKSDTQYF. CDR3 nucleotides: TGTGCCTGGCTAGCGGGGGGAGCAAGGAAGTCAGATACGCAGTATTTT. The whole variable domain, remainder taken from reference TRBV30 and TRBJ2-3, is SQTIHQWPATLVQPVGSPLSLECTVEGTSNPNLYWYRQAAGRGLQLLFYSVGIGQISSEVPQNLSASRPQDRQFILSSKKLLLSDSGFYLCAWLAGGARKSDTQYFGPGTRLTVL.

The genes are TRBV5-4 and TRBJ2-5; D is ambiguous. The length of the CDR3 is 13 residues. Germline V gene data show CDR1 as SGHNT and CDR2 as YYREEE (reference sequence). V lost 1 base to trimming and J lost 2 bases, with 6 bases between them. The CDR3 nucleotides read TGTGCCAGCAGCTTGAACAGACAAGAGACCCAGTACTTC. Its translation: CASSLNRQETQYF.

The chain employs TRBV7-9 and TRBJ2-3, with 9 positions matching TRBD2. The junction had 8 bases not matched to a gene; V was cut back by 2 bases and J by 2 bases. The germline V gene has CDR1 SEHNR and CDR2 FQNEAQ (reference sequence). This CDR3 is built from 17 residues. The CDR3 sequence: CASSLFGLAGTTDTQYF. The CDR3 region has the DNA TGTGCCAGCAGCTTATTTGGCCTAGCGGGGACCACAGATACGCAGTATTTT.

This clone was counted only a few times. This sequence joins TRBV7-9 and TRBJ1-2; D is unresolved. V was shortened by 0 bases and J by 7 bases, with 3 bases between the two germline ends. The germline CDR1 and CDR2 sequences are SEHNR and FQNEAQ (reference sequence). CDR3 length: 11 residues. CDR3 DNA sequence: TGTGCCAGCAGCTTAGCGCGTGGCTACACCTTC. Translation: CASSLARGYTF.

V is TRBV12-2 and J is TRBJ1-1. TRBV12-2 is reported as a pseudogene. The CDR3 is made up of 12 amino acids. The CDR3 is CASWKENTEAFF. CDR3 nucleotides: TGTGCAAGTTGGAAGGAGAACACTGAAGCTTTCTTT.

The chain uses TRBV6-1 and TRBJ1-5; D perhaps matches TRBD1 (6 bases). This CDR3 comprises 17 residues. V lost 2 bases and J 5 bases, leaving 19 bases between the germline ends. Germline V lookup: CDR1 MNHNS, CDR2 SASEGT. CDR3 nucleotide sequence: TGTGCCAGCAGTGAAAAGGGGCGAGACAGGTTTTATCAGCCCCAGCATTTT. Translation gives CASSEKGRDRFYQPQHF.

The chain has TRBV5-1 and TRBJ1-1; tentative D call: TRBD1 (6 bases). The CDR3 runs to 16 residues. In germline, CDR1 is SGHRS, CDR2 YFSETQ. Trimming shortened V by 6 bases and J by 3 bases, and 21 bases separated the two germline ends. The CDR3 DNA sequence: TGCGCCAGCACCCTAAGGGGGACACGACCTCACACTGAAGCTTTCTTT. It specifies CASTLRGTRPHTEAFF.

The chain joins TRBV11-2 to TRBJ2-4; no reliable D call. CDR3 length: 12 residues. Germline-derived CDR1 and CDR2 are SGHAT and FQNNGV. V was clipped by 4 bases and J by 10 bases, with 11 bases between them. CDR3 coding DNA: TGTGCCAGCAGCTCTGGTTCAGAGATTCAGTACTTC. It codes for CASSSGSEIQYF.

The J gene is TRBJ2-3, the V gene TRBV7-9; 14 bases match TRBD2. The germline CDR1 and CDR2 sequences are SEHNR and FQNEAQ (reference sequence). The CDR3 is made up of 16 amino acids. Trimming took 5 bases from V and 5 from J; bases not matched to a gene: 6. The CDR3 bases are TGTGCCAGCAGCCCGGGACTAGCGGGGGTGAGAGATACGCAGTATTTT. This gives the protein CASSPGLAGVRDTQYF.

V and J are TRBV7-2 and TRBJ1-1, with 12 bases matching TRBD1. After removal of 4 bases from V and 1 base from J, the junction contained 10 bases not matched to a gene. Germline V gene data show CDR1 as SGHTA and CDR2 as FQGNSA. This CDR3 contains 18 residues. CDR3 in amino acids: CASSSYSLGQGANTEAFF. Here the CDR3 DNA reads TGTGCCAGCAGCTCCTACTCCTTGGGACAGGGGGCGAACACTGAAGCTTTCTTT.

The chain uses TRBV15 and TRBJ2-2; 14 positions match TRBD2. The CDR3 contains 19 residues. Germline V lookup: CDR1 LNHNV, CDR2 YYDKDF (reference sequence). J was trimmed by 5 bases and V by 5 bases; bases with no gene match: 13. The CDR3 is CATSDQRLAGGRGTGELFF. CDR3 coding DNA: TGTGCCACCAGCGACCAGCGACTAGCGGGGGGGAGGGGAACCGGGGAGCTGTTTTTT.

The rearrangement links TRBV11-1 to TRBJ1-2; D is undetermined. The CDR3 contains 15 residues. V gave up 1 base and J gave up 9 bases, with 18 bases separating them. Per the germline V gene, CDR1 is SGHAT and CDR2 is FQDESV (reference sequence). For the CDR3, the DNA is TGTGCCAGCAGCTTAGTTACGGGAGGAGGCGAAAGCTACACCTTC. It translates to CASSLVTGGGESYTF.

The rearrangement uses TRBV5-1 and TRBJ2-3; TRBD2 matches at 10 bases. Germline V gene lookup returns CDR1 SGHRS and CDR2 YFSETQ. V dropped 5 bases and J dropped 2; count of bases not matched to a gene: 2. This CDR3 region has 14 residues. CDR3 amino acids: CASRLAGTTDTQYF. CDR3 nucleotides: TGCGCCAGCAGACTAGCGGGGACCACAGATACGCAGTATTTT.

The V and J genes are TRBV4-3 and TRBJ2-7; 8 bases agree with TRBD1. The V gene end was trimmed by 4 bases and the J gene end by 5 bases; junction bases not matched to a gene: 16. CDR1 and CDR2 (germline): LGHNA, YSLEER. The CDR3 loop spans 17 amino acids. Here the CDR3 DNA reads TGCGCCAGCAGCCCCTTTACCGACCGACAGGGGAGAGACGAGCAGTACTTC. Encoded protein: CASSPFTDRQGRDEQYF.

The rearrangement links TRBV19 to TRBJ1-2; 9 nucleotides agree with TRBD1. The V gene end was trimmed by 4 bases and the J gene end by 8 bases; junction bases not matched to a gene: 14. Germline V CDR1 and CDR2: LNHDA, SQIVND (reference sequence). The CDR3 runs to 16 residues. The CDR3 nucleotides are TGTGCCAGTAGTACTTACTGGAAACAGGGGGCTCCAGGCTACACCTTC. Amino acid sequence: CASSTYWKQGAPGYTF. The full variable domain, completed using reference TRBV19 and TRBJ1-2, is DGGITQSPKYLFRKEGQNVTLSCEQNLNHDAMYWYRQDPGQGLRLIYYSQIVNDFQKGDIAEGYSVSREKKESFPLTVTSAQKNPTAFYLCASSTYWKQGAPGYTFGSGTRLTVV.

In this sample, this clone is medium-sized (0.01 to 0.1%). The chain links TRBV7-9 to TRBJ2-6; no clear D gene. Germline V gene lookup returns CDR1 SEHNR and CDR2 FQNEAQ (reference sequence). This CDR3 contains 15 residues. V was trimmed by 5 bases and J by 1 base, leaving 9 bases between them. CDR3 sequence reads: CASSPVISGANVLTF. The CDR3 DNA follows: TGTGCCAGCAGCCCCGTTATTTCTGGGGCCAACGTCCTGACTTTC.

This sequence joins TRBV9 and TRBJ2-2; unclear D gene. The V and J ends lost 0 bases and 7 bases respectively, with 4 bases between them. Germline CDR1 is SGDLS and CDR2 is YYNGEE. The length of the CDR3 is 12 residues. This CDR3 reads CASSVDSGELFF. CDR3 bases: TGTGCCAGCAGCGTAGATAGCGGGGAGCTGTTTTTT.

The chain carries TRBV5-1 and TRBJ2-3; D is perhaps TRBD1 (7 bases). Trimming removed 2 bases from V and 0 bases from J, with 10 bases in between. Germline CDR1 reads SGHRS; CDR2 reads YFSETQ. This CDR3 is 15 amino acids long. The CDR3 DNA sequence: TGCGCCAGCAGCTTCAGGGGGACTAGCACAGATACGCAGTATTTT. As protein: CASSFRGTSTDTQYF.

The gene calls are TRBV5-4 and TRBJ2-5, with D possibly being TRBD1 (6 bases). The V gene lost 5 bases and the J gene lost 0 bases, with 14 bases spanning the gap. This CDR3 has 15 residues. Germline V CDR1 and CDR2: SGHNT, YYREEE (reference sequence). The CDR3 is CASSSRQGYQETQYF. The CDR3 DNA is TGTGCCAGCAGTTCTAGGCAGGGGTACCAAGAGACCCAGTACTTC.

The gene calls are TRBV29-1 and TRBJ1-1; D remains unclear. This CDR3 has 12 amino acids. Germline V gives CDR1 SQVTM, CDR2 ANQGSEA. Trimming left V 4 bases short and J 4 bases short, with 10 bases between. This chain's CDR3 is CSVGGLGTEAFF. In nucleotides, the CDR3 is TGCAGCGTTGGAGGTCTGGGCACTGAAGCTTTCTTT.